The 29 T cell receptor beta chains presented below share a single source sample, sequenced in a study of identical twins. MiXCR, applied by TCRdb to the 5' RACE reads, yields one record per CDR3 protein. The sample gives some 240,000 distinct CDR3 sequences, roughly a tenth of which show up once; 9% to 10% is in the top ten. Sequenced input: memory T cells sorted from blood. These receptors were collected from a man between 45 and 60 years old in good health.

This clonotype was detected many times. The chain is built from TRBV27 and TRBJ2-3; 8 bases align to TRBD2. The CDR3 is made up of 16 amino acids. Germline V gives CDR1 MNHEY, CDR2 SMNVEV (reference sequence). V dropped 7 bases and J dropped 4; count of bases not matched to a gene: 13. The CDR3 region is CASTPNPGGEADTQYF. The CDR3 DNA is TGTGCCAGCACTCCCAACCCGGGAGGGGAGGCAGATACGCAGTATTTT.

The sample holds many counts of this clonotype. The chain employs TRBV5-1 and TRBJ2-1, with a tentative D call TRBD1 (5 bases). Germline V CDR1 and CDR2: SGHRS, YFSETQ. V lost 1 base, J lost 3 bases, and 14 bases lay in between. The CDR3 is 16 residues long. In DNA, the CDR3 is TGCGCCAGCAGCTTGAGCTTCGGACACCGCTACAATGAGCAGTTCTTC. Translation: CASSLSFGHRYNEQFF.

This clonotype appeared many times. The V gene is TRBV28, the J gene TRBJ2-7; 7 nucleotides match TRBD1. Germline CDR1 and CDR2: MDHEN and SYDVKM. The CDR3 is made up of 15 amino acids. Losses at the gene ends were 4 bases for V and 2 bases for J; bases not matched to a gene: 8. The CDR3, as DNA: TGTGCCAGCAGTTCACCCAGGGGGATAGCCTACGAGCAGTACTTC. The encoded protein is CASSSPRGIAYEQYF.

This clonotype was counted many times. This chain links TRBV12-3 or TRBV12-4 with TRBJ2-4; perhaps TRBD1 as D (5 bases). With 1 base removed from V and 1 base from J, the gap between germline ends came to 5 bases. The CDR3 has 14 residues. Here the CDR3 reads CASSLGQAKNIQYF. CDR3 in DNA: TGTGCCAGCAGTTTAGGACAGGCCAAAAACATTCAGTACTTC.

This clonotype has a count of ten or more. The chain is built from TRBV7-8 and TRBJ1-5, with 7 bases fitting TRBD1. This CDR3 comprises 15 residues. Looked up from germline, CDR1 is SGHVS and CDR2 is FQNEAQ. The junction had 2 bases not matched to a gene; V was cut back by 0 bases and J by 3 bases. CDR3 DNA sequence: TGTGCCAGCAGCTTAGCGACAGGGCACAATCAGCCCCAGCATTTT. Residues: CASSLATGHNQPQHF.

The table lists this clonotype with many counts. The V and J genes are TRBV29-1 and TRBJ2-3; TRBD2 agrees at 9 bases. The CDR3 spans 15 residues. Per the germline V gene, CDR1 is SQVTM and CDR2 is ANQGSEA. Unmatched junction bases numbered 11, after V lost 6 bases and J lost 4 bases. CDR3 loop: CSVVAGAHDSDTQYF. The CDR3, as DNA: TGCAGCGTGGTAGCGGGGGCCCACGATTCAGATACGCAGTATTTT.

The rearrangement links TRBV2 to TRBJ2-2; TRBD1 aligns across 8 bases. The CDR3 extends over 14 amino acids. The trim removed 6 bases at V and 8 bases at J, leaving 8 bases unmatched. The germline V gene has CDR1 SNHLY and CDR2 FYNNEI. This CDR3 is CASRADRGSGELFF. The DNA for the CDR3 is TGTGCCAGCAGGGCCGACAGGGGTTCAGGGGAGCTGTTTTTT. The full variable domain, with the rest looked up from reference TRBV2 and TRBJ2-2, is EPEVTQTPSHQVTQMGQEVILRCVPISNHLYFYWYRQILGQKVEFLVSFYNNEISEKSEIFDDQFSVERPDGSNFTLKIRSTKLEDSAMYFCASRADRGSGELFFGEGSRLTVL.

The table lists this clonotype with many counts. V usage is TRBV5-5 and J usage is TRBJ1-1; D gene ambiguous. The CDR3 is made up of 16 amino acids. Germline V gene data show CDR1 as SGHKS and CDR2 as YYEKEE (reference sequence). Between the trimmed V and J ends, which lost 1 base and 0 bases, there was a span of 13 bases. The CDR3 region is CASSLQFGRVNTEAFF. CDR3 nucleotide sequence: TGTGCCAGCAGCTTGCAGTTTGGCAGAGTGAACACTGAAGCTTTCTTT.

Of note for this clonotype: A much bigger clone sits one base away, suggesting this may be a read error. The chain couples TRBV12-3 or TRBV12-4 to TRBJ1-5; TRBD1 aligns across 7 bases. The CDR3 length is 13 residues. CDR3 bases: TGTGCCGGCAGTCCGGGGACAGCTCAGCCCCAGCATTTT. It specifies CAGSPGTAQPQHF.

This clonotype was detected only a few times. This sequence joins TRBV4-3 and TRBJ1-5, with D unclear. CDR1 and CDR2 (germline): LGHNA, YSLEER. This CDR3 spans 15 amino acids. The V end was cut by 2 bases, the J end by 7 bases, with 15 bases between. For the CDR3, the DNA is TGCGCCAGCAGCCAAAGCCGGGCCTCGGGGCAGCCCCAGCATTTT. Residues: CASSQSRASGQPQHF.

The chain has TRBV6-1 and TRBJ2-3; possibly TRBD1 or TRBD2 for D (5 bases each). CDR3 length: 16 residues. The germline CDR1 and CDR2 sequences are MNHNS and SASEGT. Trimming took 3 bases from V and 2 from J, leaving 15 bases between them. In DNA form, the CDR3 reads TGTGCCAGCAGTGATGGGATCGGGGCTTACACAGATACGCAGTATTTT. It encodes CASSDGIGAYTDTQYF.

This sequence joins TRBV9 and TRBJ2-5, with 13 bases identical to TRBD2. This CDR3 contains 18 residues. Germline values: CDR1 SGDLS, CDR2 YYNGEE. V lost 3 bases, J lost 4 bases, and 12 bases stayed unmatched. In DNA form, the CDR3 reads TGTGCCAGCAGCGCGGGACTAGCGGGAAAGGATCTCGGAGAGACCCAGTACTTC. Its protein is CASSAGLAGKDLGETQYF.

This clonotype was found a few times. V and J are TRBV9 and TRBJ1-4; 8 bases align to TRBD1. Losses at the gene ends were 1 base for V and 7 bases for J; bases not matched to a gene: 6. Germline V gene sequence: CDR1 SGDLS, CDR2 YYNGEE. This CDR3 spans 15 amino acids. DNA of the CDR3: TGTGCCAGCAGCGTAAGCAGGGGGCAGGGTGAAAAACTGTTTTTT. Protein sequence: CASSVSRGQGEKLFF. Supplemented by reference TRBV9 and TRBJ1-4, the full variable domain reads DSGVTQTPKHLITATGQRVTLRCSPRSGDLSVYWYQQSLDQGLQFLIQYYNGEERAKGNILERFSAQQFPDLHSELNLSSLELGDSALYFCASSVSRGQGEKLFFGSGTQLSVL.

This clonotype was found a few times. The V gene is TRBV28, the J gene TRBJ2-7; 10 bases map to TRBD1. Germline V gene lookup returns CDR1 MDHEN and CDR2 SYDVKM. This CDR3 has 12 residues. V was pared by 8 bases and J by 3 bases, with 1 base of the junction left unmatched. This CDR3 reads CASRDRGYEQYF. In nucleotides, the CDR3 is TGTGCCAGCCGGGACAGGGGCTACGAGCAGTACTTC. Full variable domain (outside the CDR3, taken from reference TRBV28 and TRBJ2-7): DVKVTQSSRYLVKRTGEKVFLECVQDMDHENMFWYRQDPGLGLRLIYFSYDVKMKEKGDIPEGYSVSREKKERFSLILESASTNQTSMYLCASRDRGYEQYFGPGTRLTVT.

This clonotype was detected ten times or more. This chain uses TRBV20-1 with TRBJ2-5; possibly TRBD1 for D (6 bases). The germline V gene encodes CDR1 DFQATT and CDR2 SNEGSKA (reference sequence). Trimming cost V 4 bases and J 6 bases, with 12 bases left between them. This CDR3 region has 12 residues. CDR3 in DNA: TGCAGTGCTACAGACAGGAGCAAGACCCAGTACTTC. Translation gives CSATDRSKTQYF.

This clonotype was detected many times. The chain uses TRBV27 and TRBJ2-5, with D possibly being TRBD1 or TRBD2 (5 bases each). CDR3 size: 15 residues. Germline CDR1 MNHEY, CDR2 SMNVEV (reference sequence). V dropped 3 bases and J dropped 5 bases, with 16 bases sitting between them. Here the CDR3 DNA reads TGTGCCAGCAGTTTGAGGGGCGCGCCTTGGGAGACCCAGTACTTC. Amino acids: CASSLRGAPWETQYF.

This clonotype showed up just a few times. This rearrangement joins TRBV20-1 to TRBJ1-6, with 8 bases aligning to TRBD1. The V and J ends lost 2 bases and 8 bases, in that order; junction bases with no gene match: 8. Germline CDR1 is DFQATT and CDR2 is SNEGSKA (reference sequence). This CDR3 contains 15 residues. The CDR3 DNA is TGCAGTGCTAGACCTCCTATGACAGGGGATTCACCCCTCCACTTT. This sequence encodes CSARPPMTGDSPLHF.

In this sample, this clonotype turned up many times. The chain links TRBV27 to TRBJ2-1; 8 nucleotides agree with TRBD2. V gave up 6 bases and J gave up 4 bases; unmatched junction bases: 8. CDR3 length: 15 amino acids. The V gene's germline CDR1 is MNHEY and CDR2 SMNVEV (reference sequence). The CDR3 DNA is TGTGCCAGCAGCCCAAGCGGGGGCAATTACAATGAGCAGTTCTTC. It is translated as CASSPSGGNYNEQFF.

This sequence joins TRBV18 and TRBJ2-4, with 14 positions matching TRBD2. Germline CDR1 KGHSH, CDR2 LQKENI. The J segment lost 8 bases and the V segment lost 3 bases, leaving 24 bases of the junction unmatched. The CDR3 sequence is 22 residues long. CDR3 nucleotide sequence: TGTGCCAGCTCACCCGGACTAGCGGGGGGCCTAATCCCTCTAAGCCAAAGGGACATTCAGTACTTC. Amino acid sequence: CASSPGLAGGLIPLSQRDIQYF.

This rearrangement joins TRBV5-1 to TRBJ2-5; possible D gene TRBD1, 6 bases. CDR3 size: 14 residues. V was clipped by 2 bases and J by 1 base, with 9 bases between them. Germline loops: CDR1 SGHRS, CDR2 YFSETQ. The CDR3: CASSLQGPQETQYF. For the CDR3, the DNA is TGCGCCAGCAGCTTACAGGGACCCCAAGAGACCCAGTACTTC.

In its sample, this clonotype was seen a few times. This chain links TRBV6-1 with TRBJ2-1; TRBD2 matches at 7 bases. V lost 1 base, J lost 0 bases, and 3 bases stayed unmatched. Germline V gene data show CDR1 as MNHNS and CDR2 as SASEGT. This CDR3 region has 16 residues. CDR3 region: CASSEVGGSSYNEQFF. The CDR3 DNA sequence: TGTGCCAGCAGTGAAGTTGGCGGGAGCTCCTACAATGAGCAGTTCTTC.

This clonotype was observed at least ten times. This sequence joins TRBV11-1 and TRBJ2-7; no firm D call. Germline V gene data show CDR1 as SGHAT and CDR2 as FQDESV (reference sequence). The V gene lost 0 bases and the J gene lost 2 bases, with 11 bases spanning the gap. This CDR3 spans 15 amino acids. CDR3: CASSLAQARPYEQYF. DNA of the CDR3: TGTGCCAGCAGCTTAGCCCAGGCGAGGCCCTACGAGCAGTACTTC.

The CDR3 protein is CATSRDLSGWGNQPQHF. In DNA form, the CDR3 reads TGTGCCACCAGCAGAGATCTGTCAGGATGGGGTAATCAGCCCCAGCATTTT. The rearrangement joins TRBV15 to TRBJ1-5; D is unresolved. The length of the CDR3 is 17 residues. The germline CDR1 and CDR2 sequences are LNHNV and YYDKDF (reference sequence). V shed 0 bases and J shed 4 bases, with 16 bases lying between them.

This clonotype has ten or more counts. Given a much more abundant clone one base away, this may be a read error. The gene calls are TRBV7-2 and TRBJ2-6, with D uncertain. Trimming left V 0 bases short and J 0 bases short, with 3 bases between. Germline V gene sequence: CDR1 SGHTA, CDR2 FQGNSA. The CDR3 extends over 15 amino acids. DNA for the CDR3: TGTGCCAGCAGCTTAGCCAGCTCTGGGGCCAACGTCCTGACTTTC. As protein: CASSLASSGANVLTF.

This clonotype was recorded many times. The chain carries TRBV20-1 and TRBJ2-3; TRBD2 matches at 9 bases. The CDR3 runs to 16 residues. V lost 6 bases to trimming and J lost 4 bases; unmatched junction nucleotides: 14. Germline CDR1 and CDR2: DFQATT and SNEGSKA (reference sequence). CDR3 DNA sequence: TGCAGTGCCACGACTAGCGGTTTCCTCCTCGCAGATACGCAGTATTTT. It codes for CSATTSGFLLADTQYF.

This clonotype was seen a few times. This chain joins TRBV28 and TRBJ2-7, with a weak D call TRBD1 (5 bases). The CDR3 loop spans 13 amino acids. Germline assignment: CDR1 MDHEN and CDR2 SYDVKM. V shed 4 bases and J shed 3 bases, with 10 bases lying between them. The CDR3, as DNA: TGTGCCAGCAGTTCGACAGTACTCTACGAGCAGTACTTC. Translating it yields CASSSTVLYEQYF.

About this clonotype: At one of its ends the junction is not consistent with the germline gene, which may arise from a read error. The rearrangement uses TRBV5-4 and TRBJ1-6; D is perhaps TRBD1 (5 bases). The CDR3 is made up of 14 amino acids. Germline CDR1 reads SGHNT; CDR2 reads YYREEE (reference sequence). The CDR3 is CASSLDMDNSPLRF. CDR3 in DNA: TGTGCCAGCAGCTTGGACATGGACAATTCACCCCTCCGCTTT.

The sample holds a few counts of this clonotype. The rearrangement joins TRBV6-1 to TRBJ1-4; maybe TRBD1 (6 bases). Looked up from germline, CDR1 is MNHNS and CDR2 is SASEGT. This CDR3 is 15 amino acids long. The ends were cut back, 5 bases at V and 4 bases at J, with 14 bases in the middle. In DNA, the CDR3 is TGTGCCAGCAGTCCCAGGACAGCGATTAATGAAAAACTGTTTTTT. This gives the protein CASSPRTAINEKLFF.

This clonotype was counted only a few times. The chain has TRBV4-3 and TRBJ1-6; D is ambiguous. Between the trimmed V and J ends, which lost 0 bases and 10 bases, there was a span of 10 bases. From germline, CDR1 is LGHNA and CDR2 YSLEER. The CDR3 is 14 amino acids. DNA for the CDR3: TGCGCCAGCAGCCAAGACGACGGTATCTCACCCCTCCACTTT. Translating gives CASSQDDGISPLHF.